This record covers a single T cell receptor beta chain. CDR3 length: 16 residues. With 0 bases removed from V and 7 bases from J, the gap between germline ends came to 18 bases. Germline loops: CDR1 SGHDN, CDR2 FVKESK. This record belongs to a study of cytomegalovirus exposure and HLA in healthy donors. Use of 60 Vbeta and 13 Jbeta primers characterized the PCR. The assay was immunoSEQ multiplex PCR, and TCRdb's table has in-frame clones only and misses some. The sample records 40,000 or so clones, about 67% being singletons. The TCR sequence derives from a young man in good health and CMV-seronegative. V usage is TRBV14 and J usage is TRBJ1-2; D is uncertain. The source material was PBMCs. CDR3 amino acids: CASSQDLVPPVSGYTF. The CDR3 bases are TGTGCCAGCAGCCAAGATCTCGTCCCCCCCGTCTCTGGCTACACCTTC.